This T cell receptor beta chain stems from a study of response to subunit inactivated influenza vaccine. CDR1 and CDR2 (germline): SGHDT, YYEEEE. V was shortened by 3 bases and J by 9 bases, with 13 bases between the two germline ends. The CDR3 has 13 amino acids. Each CDR3 protein gets one entry after TCRdb re-called the RT-PCR reads with MiXCR. The repertoire holds hundreds of thousands of distinct CDR3 sequences, with about 11% as singletons. These data were also filed under a second study, of T cells expressing NK-cell markers. From that paper: UMIs were included in TCR beta cDNA generated by 5'RACE template switching.

The TCR comes from a man between 50 and 59 years old who received an inactivated influenza vaccine. V usage is TRBV5-6 and J usage is TRBJ1-5; D possibly corresponds to TRBD1 (5 bases). The sequencing here drew on PBMCs from blood, taken on the day of vaccination. The CDR3 spells CASSSTTGVPQHF. In nucleotides, the CDR3 is TGTGCCAGCAGCTCAACCACAGGCGTGCCCCAGCATTTT.